This T cell receptor (beta chain) is drawn from a study of cytomegalovirus exposure and HLA in healthy donors. Study-level background: The study placed around 80% of its approximately 380 genotyped donors in the Caucasian-associated ancestry cluster. Study observations and caveats: According to an earlier analysis, most TCR beta V segments yielded productive rearrangements about 90% or about 30% of the time.

Trimming left V 0 bases short and J 4 bases short, with 6 bases between. Germline-derived CDR1 and CDR2 are SGHDN and FVKESK. This CDR3 spans 13 amino acids. The PCR used 60 Vbeta and 13 Jbeta primers. Only in-frame clones appear in the TCRdb table, and some are missing; sequencing was by immunoSEQ multiplex PCR. Of 150,000 to 250,000 clones detected, 85% appear once; the ten largest clones hold about 2.3%. Turning to this clone: Its antigen is undetermined.

The chain links TRBV14 to TRBJ2-5; D unclear. The sequence was obtained from a woman aged 45-60 years in good health and CMV-seronegative. Source material: PBMCs. CDR3 loop: CASSQDRSETQYF. CDR3 coding DNA: TGTGCCAGCAGCCAAGATCGGTCAGAGACCCAGTACTTC.